The 10 T cell receptor beta chains listed next were all sequenced from one sample in a study of blood T cells in healthy people across ages. The second PCR ran 7 to 11 cycles with a sample-barcoded 5' primer and J-beta primers. One entry per CDR3 protein results from TCRdb running MiXCR on the 5' RACE reads. The data show 780,000 or so distinct CDR3 sequences, around three fifths seen once. Source material: blood. Receptors originate from a man between 40 and 49 years old in good health.

The chain carries TRBV9 and TRBJ1-1, with D perhaps TRBD1 (5 bases). The germline CDR1 and CDR2 sequences are SGDLS and YYNGEE. This CDR3 is 14 amino acids long. V lost 6 bases, J lost 3 bases, and 15 bases lay in between. The CDR3 region is CASKVGREYTEAFF. The CDR3 DNA reads as TGTGCCAGCAAGGTGGGGCGGGAATACACTGAAGCTTTCTTT.

V gene TRBV4-1 combines with J gene TRBJ2-3; possibly TRBD1 or TRBD2 for D (5 bases each). Germline values: CDR1 MGHRA, CDR2 YSYEKL. V shed 0 bases and J shed 6 bases, with 13 bases lying between them. The CDR3 runs 15 residues. Written as DNA, the CDR3 is TGCGCCAGCAGCCAAGAGGGGGAGCCCTGGGATACGCAGTATTTT. Translated: CASSQEGEPWDTQYF.

The chain couples TRBV11-1 to TRBJ2-5, with D maybe TRBD1 (5 bases). This CDR3 has 15 residues. V shed 2 bases and J shed 11 bases, with 21 bases lying between them. Germline values: CDR1 SGHAT, CDR2 FQDESV (reference sequence). For the CDR3, the DNA is TGTGCCAGCAGCTTAAACAGGATGACTGACAATGAGCAGTACTTC. This translates into CASSLNRMTDNEQYF.

This clonotype was seen more than once but under ten times. This chain uses TRBV29-1 with TRBJ2-7; TRBD1 agrees at 12 bases. The length of the CDR3 is 13 residues. In germline, CDR1 is SQVTM, CDR2 ANQGSEA. V lost 3 bases and J lost 5; bases outside the gene matches: 2. The CDR3 nucleotides are TGCAGCGTTGATCGGGACAGGGGGCACGAGCAGTACTTC. Translated: CSVDRDRGHEQYF.

This chain links TRBV6-2 or TRBV6-3 with TRBJ2-5, with 7 bases aligning to TRBD2. The end of the DNA aligns better with TRBJ2-7, so the J call may be wrong. The CDR3 runs to 14 residues. The germline CDR1 and CDR2 sequences are MNHEY and SVGEGT. The CDR3 region is CASSRLADLSEQYF. As DNA, the CDR3 is TGTGCCAGCAGCCGTCTAGCGGACCTAAGCGAGCAGTACTTC.

This sequence joins TRBV20-1 and TRBJ2-3; TRBD1 might be the D (6 bases). CDR1 and CDR2 (germline): DFQATT, SNEGSKA (reference sequence). V was clipped by 1 base and J by 3 bases, with 11 bases between them. CDR3 size: 14 residues. The CDR3 DNA reads TGCAGTGCTAGAGTTACAGGGATAACAGATACGCAGTATTTT. Residues: CSARVTGITDTQYF.

The chain recombines TRBV27 with TRBJ2-1, with 8 positions matching TRBD1. Per germline, CDR1 MNHEY and CDR2 SMNVEV (reference sequence). The J segment lost 0 bases and the V segment lost 9 bases, leaving 4 bases of the junction unmatched. CDR3 length: 14 residues. CDR3 region: CARTGASSYNEQFF. CDR3 coding DNA: TGTGCCAGGACAGGGGCGAGCTCCTACAATGAGCAGTTCTTC.

This clonotype turned up a few times. The rearrangement links TRBV6-2 or TRBV6-3 to TRBJ2-7; the D is unclear. Germline CDR1 is MNHEY and CDR2 is SVGEGT. The CDR3 runs 13 residues. The germline V and J ends were trimmed by 0 bases and 6 bases, with 9 bases remaining between them. Written as DNA, the CDR3 is TGTGCCAGCAGTTACTCGGACGTCCGCGAGCAGTACTTC. Its translation is CASSYSDVREQYF.

In its sample, this clonotype was seen a few times. V usage is TRBV11-2 and J usage is TRBJ1-1, with no clear D. The CDR3 spans 14 residues. Germline V gene sequence: CDR1 SGHAT, CDR2 FQNNGV. The V end lost 5 bases, the J end lost 5 bases, and 15 bases lay between the germline ends. The CDR3 spells CASSHPREGTEAFF. CDR3 sequence (DNA): TGTGCCAGCAGCCACCCTAGGGAAGGAACTGAAGCTTTCTTT. The variable domain in full, completed from reference TRBV11-2 and TRBJ1-1, reads EAGVAQSPRYKIIEKRQSVAFWCNPISGHATLYWYQQILGQGPKLLIQFQNNGVVDDSQLPKDRFSAERLKGVDSTLKIQPAKLEDSAVYLCASSHPREGTEAFFGQGTRLTVV.

The CDR3 DNA reads TGTGCCAGCGTAGGACAGGACGGGACAGATACGCAGTATTTT. Its protein product is CASVGQDGTDTQYF. V gene TRBV6-1 combines with J gene TRBJ2-3, with TRBD1 identical over 7 bases. CDR3 length: 14 residues. Looked up from germline, CDR1 is MNHNS and CDR2 is SASEGT. Losses at the gene ends were 8 bases for V and 3 bases for J; bases not matched to a gene: 8.